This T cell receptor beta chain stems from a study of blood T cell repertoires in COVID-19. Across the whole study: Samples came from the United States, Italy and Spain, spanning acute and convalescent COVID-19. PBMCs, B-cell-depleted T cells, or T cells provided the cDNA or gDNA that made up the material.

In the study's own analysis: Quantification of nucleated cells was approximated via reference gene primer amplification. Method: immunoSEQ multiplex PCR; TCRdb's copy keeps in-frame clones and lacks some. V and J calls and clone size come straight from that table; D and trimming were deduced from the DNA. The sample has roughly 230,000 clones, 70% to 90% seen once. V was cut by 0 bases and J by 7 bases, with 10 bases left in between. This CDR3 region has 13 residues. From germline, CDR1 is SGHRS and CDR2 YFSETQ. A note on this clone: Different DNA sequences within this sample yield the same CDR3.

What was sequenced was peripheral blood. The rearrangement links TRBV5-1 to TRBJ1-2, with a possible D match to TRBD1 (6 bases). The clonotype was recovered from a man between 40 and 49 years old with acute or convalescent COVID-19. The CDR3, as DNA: TGCGCCAGCAGCTTGGACAGGGTCGGTGGCTACACCTTC. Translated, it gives CASSLDRVGGYTF.